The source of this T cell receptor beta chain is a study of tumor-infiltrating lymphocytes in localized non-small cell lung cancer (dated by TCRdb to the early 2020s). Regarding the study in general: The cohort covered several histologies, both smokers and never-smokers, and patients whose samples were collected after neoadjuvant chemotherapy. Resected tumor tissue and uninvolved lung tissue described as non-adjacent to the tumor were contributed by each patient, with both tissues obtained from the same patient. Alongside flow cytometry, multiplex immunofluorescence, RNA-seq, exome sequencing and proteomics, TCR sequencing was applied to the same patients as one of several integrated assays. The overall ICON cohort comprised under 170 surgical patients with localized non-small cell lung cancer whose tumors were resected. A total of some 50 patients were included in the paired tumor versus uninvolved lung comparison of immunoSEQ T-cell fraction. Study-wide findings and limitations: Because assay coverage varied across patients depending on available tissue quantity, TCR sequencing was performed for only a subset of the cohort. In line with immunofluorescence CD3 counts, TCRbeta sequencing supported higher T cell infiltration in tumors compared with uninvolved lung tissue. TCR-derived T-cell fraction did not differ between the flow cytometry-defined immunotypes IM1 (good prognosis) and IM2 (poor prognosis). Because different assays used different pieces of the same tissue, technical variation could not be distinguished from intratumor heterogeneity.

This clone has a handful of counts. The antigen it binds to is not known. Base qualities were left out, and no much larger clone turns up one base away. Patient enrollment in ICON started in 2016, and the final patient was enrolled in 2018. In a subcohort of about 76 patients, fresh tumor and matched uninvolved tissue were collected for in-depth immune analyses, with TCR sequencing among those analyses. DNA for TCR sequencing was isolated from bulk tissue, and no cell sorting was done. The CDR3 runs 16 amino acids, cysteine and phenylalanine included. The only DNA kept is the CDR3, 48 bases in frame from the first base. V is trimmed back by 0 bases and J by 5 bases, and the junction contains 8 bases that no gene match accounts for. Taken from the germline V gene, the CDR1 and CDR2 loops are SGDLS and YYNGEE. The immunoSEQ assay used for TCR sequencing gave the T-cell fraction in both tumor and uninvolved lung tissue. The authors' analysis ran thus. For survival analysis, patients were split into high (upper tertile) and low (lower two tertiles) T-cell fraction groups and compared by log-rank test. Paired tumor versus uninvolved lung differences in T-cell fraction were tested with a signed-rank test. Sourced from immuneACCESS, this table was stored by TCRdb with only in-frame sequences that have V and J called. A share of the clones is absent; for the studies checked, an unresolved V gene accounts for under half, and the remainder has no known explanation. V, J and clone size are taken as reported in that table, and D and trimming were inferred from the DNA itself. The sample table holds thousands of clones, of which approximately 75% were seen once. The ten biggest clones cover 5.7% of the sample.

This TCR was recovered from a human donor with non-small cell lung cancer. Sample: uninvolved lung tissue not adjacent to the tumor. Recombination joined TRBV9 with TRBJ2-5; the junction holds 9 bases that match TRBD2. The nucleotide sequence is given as TGTGCCAGCAGCGTAGGTATTAGCGGGAGTATTGAGACCCAGTACTTC. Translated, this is CASSVGISGSIETQYF.